Sequencing of this T cell receptor (beta chain) was carried out in a study of response to subunit inactivated influenza vaccine. The CDR3 has 13 amino acids. V gave up 6 bases and J gave up 9 bases, with 14 bases separating them. TCRdb re-called the RT-PCR reads through MiXCR, storing one row per CDR3 protein. The sample includes 500,000 to 700,000 distinct CDR3 sequences, approximately 24% seen only once; the top ten take roughly 2.8%. This same sample was also taken into another study, of T cells expressing NK-cell markers. From that paper: The authors generated TCR beta cDNA through 5'RACE template switching with UMIs. Obtained from sorted CD3+CD56+NKG2C+, CD3+CD56+NKG2C- and CD3+CD56-NKG2C+ T cells were the TCR beta repertoires. Seven of the eight sequenced donors were classified as HCMV-seropositive, and one was classified as seronegative. As a fraction of CD8+ T cells, dominant NKG2C+ clonotypes reached about 1.0-7.5% in six donors.

Sequences were derived from CD4+ T cells sorted from PBMCs, sampled 11 to 12 days after vaccination. This TCR was sampled from a man aged 50 or older who received an inactivated influenza vaccine. V usage is TRBV12-3 or TRBV12-4 and J usage is TRBJ2-2; tentatively, D is TRBD2 (5 bases). The CDR3 loop reads CASSLTGMRELFF. Here the CDR3 DNA reads TGTGCCAGCAGCCTAACGGGGATGCGGGAGCTGTTTTTT.